This record looks at one T cell receptor (beta chain) sequence and its context. This specimen belongs to a study of blood T cells in healthy people across ages. Together with a sample-barcoded 5' primer, a J-beta primer mix was included in a second PCR lasting roughly 6 to 12 cycles. TCRdb passed the 5' RACE reads through MiXCR, listing each CDR3 protein once. The table has about a million distinct CDR3 sequences, 45% to 50% seen once. The trim removed 8 bases at V and 5 bases at J, leaving 6 bases unmatched. Per the germline V gene, CDR1 is LNHNV and CDR2 is YYDKDF (reference sequence). The CDR3 is 13 amino acids.

The receptor was derived from a young man in good health. The sequenced sample consisted of blood. This chain uses TRBV15 with TRBJ1-5; 7 positions match TRBD1. CDR3 loop: CATGTDEYQPQHF. The CDR3 DNA follows: TGTGCCACCGGGACAGATGAGTATCAGCCCCAGCATTTT.